Listed here is a single T cell receptor beta chain. One end of the junction fails to match germline, which may point to a read error. The sample comes from a study of read filtering for tumor transcriptome and immune sequencing. Study information: Among patients, approximately 17 were male and about 15 female, aged about 45 to 85 (mean roughly 63). Revised staging placed 8 or 9 patients in R-ISS I, some 17 in II, 7 in III. Transcriptome libraries were built from DNase-treated RNA.

From about 0.4 ug of RNA, a library with molecular barcoded alpha/delta and beta/gamma adaptors was made. MiXCR, run by TCRdb on the reads, gives a single entry per CDR3 protein. The sample yields under 80,000 distinct CDR3 sequences, about 21% seen once. This CDR3 has 15 amino acids. Germline lookup yields CDR1 MDHEN and CDR2 SYDVKM. The chain joins TRBV28 to TRBJ1-1; D is unclear. The sequenced sample was a population of CD138-negative cells sorted from bone marrow. This TCR was recovered from a donor over 35 with multiple myeloma. In nucleotides, the CDR3 is TGCGCCAGCAATCCGGCGGGTCGAAAGAACACTGAAGCTTTCTTT. Translation: CASNPAGRKNTEAFF.